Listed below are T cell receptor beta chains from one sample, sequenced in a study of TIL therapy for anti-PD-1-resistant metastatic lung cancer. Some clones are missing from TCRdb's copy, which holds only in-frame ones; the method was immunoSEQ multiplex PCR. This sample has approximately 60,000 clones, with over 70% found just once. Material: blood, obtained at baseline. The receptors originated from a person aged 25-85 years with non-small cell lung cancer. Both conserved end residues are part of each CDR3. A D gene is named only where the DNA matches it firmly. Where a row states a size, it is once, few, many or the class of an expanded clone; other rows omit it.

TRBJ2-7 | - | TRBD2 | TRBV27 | TGTGCCAGCAGTTTCGGACTAGCGGGGGACGAGCAGTACTTC | CASSFGLAGDEQYF
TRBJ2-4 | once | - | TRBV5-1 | TGCGCCAGCAGCTTGGTTTCCCCGACAGGTGGCGGGGTCTTT | CASSLVSPTGGGVF
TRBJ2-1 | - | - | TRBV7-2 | TGTGCCAGCAGCTTACGGGGGCAGGGGGTTTACAATGAGCAGTTCTTC | CASSLRGQGVYNEQFF
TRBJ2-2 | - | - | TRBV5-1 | TGCGCCAGCAGCTTGGGACAGATACGGACCGGGGAGCTGTTTTTT | CASSLGQIRTGELFF
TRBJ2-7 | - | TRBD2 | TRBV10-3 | TGTGCCATCAGTGGAGCTAGCGGGGTCTCCTACGAGCAGTACTTC | CAISGASGVSYEQYF
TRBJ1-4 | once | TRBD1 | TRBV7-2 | TGTGCCAGCAGCTTGCAGGGGGCCCCTAGTGAAAAACTGTTTTTT | CASSLQGAPSEKLFF
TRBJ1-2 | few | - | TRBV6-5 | TGTGCCAGCAGTTACTCGGGGCAGGGAAGCTATGGCTACACCTTC | CASSYSGQGSYGYTF
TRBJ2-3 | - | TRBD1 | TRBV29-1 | TGCAGCGCTGCTAGAGGGGGCATGACAGATACGCAGTATTTT | CSAARGGMTDTQYF
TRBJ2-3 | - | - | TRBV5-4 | TGTGCCAGCAGCTTGGATGTCCAGCGGAAGAGCACAGATACGCAGTATTTT | CASSLDVQRKSTDTQYF
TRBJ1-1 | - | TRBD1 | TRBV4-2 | TGTGCCAGCAGCCTACAAGGGGGCAGGACGAACACTGAAGCTTTCTTT | CASSLQGGRTNTEAFF